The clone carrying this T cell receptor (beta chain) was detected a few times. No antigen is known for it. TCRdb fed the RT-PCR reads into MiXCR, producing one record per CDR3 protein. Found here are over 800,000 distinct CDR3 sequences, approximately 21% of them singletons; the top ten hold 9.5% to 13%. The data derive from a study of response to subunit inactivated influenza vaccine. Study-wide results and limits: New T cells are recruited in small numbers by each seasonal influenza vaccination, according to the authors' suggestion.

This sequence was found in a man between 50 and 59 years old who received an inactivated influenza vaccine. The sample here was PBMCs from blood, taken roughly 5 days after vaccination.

Here the CDR3 DNA reads TGTGCCATCAGTGAGCCTGGGACGGTACCCGTTACGAATCCCTACGAGCAGTACTTC. It encodes CAISEPGTVPVTNPYEQYF. This rearrangement joins TRBV10-3 to TRBJ2-7; the D call may be TRBD1 or TRBD2 (5 bases each). Per the germline V gene, CDR1 is ENHRY and CDR2 is SYGVKD. The CDR3 covers 19 residues. Between the trimmed V and J ends, which lost 2 bases and 2 bases, there was a span of 25 bases.